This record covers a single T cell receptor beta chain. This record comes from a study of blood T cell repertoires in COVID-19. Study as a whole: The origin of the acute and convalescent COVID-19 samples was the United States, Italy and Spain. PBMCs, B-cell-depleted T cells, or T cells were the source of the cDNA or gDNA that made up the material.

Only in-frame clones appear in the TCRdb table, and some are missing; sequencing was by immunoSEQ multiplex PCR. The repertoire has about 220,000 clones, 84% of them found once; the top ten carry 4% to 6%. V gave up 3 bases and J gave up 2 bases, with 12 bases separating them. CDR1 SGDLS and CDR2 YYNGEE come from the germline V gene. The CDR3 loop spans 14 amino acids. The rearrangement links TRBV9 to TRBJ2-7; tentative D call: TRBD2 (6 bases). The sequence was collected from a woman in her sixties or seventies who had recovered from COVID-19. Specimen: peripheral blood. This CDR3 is CASSGGTAPYEQYF. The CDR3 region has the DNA TGTGCCAGCAGCGGCGGGACTGCCCCCTACGAGCAGTACTTC.